A single sample gave rise to the 26 T cell receptor beta chains below, sequenced in a study of regulatory T cells in long-lasting Graves disease. Combining iRepertoire HTBI primers with Arm-PCR of CDR3 regions, the authors built TCR beta libraries. TCRdb independently ran MiXCR on the multiplex PCR reads; one entry per CDR3 protein. The repertoire holds 350,000 to 450,000 distinct CDR3 sequences, with approximately 12% as singletons. Documented time point: newly diagnosed GD, antithyroid drugs for less than 3 months. Extracted RNA from PBMCs served as the source of the TCR library. This same sample was also taken into another study, of T cells in Graves' hyperthyroidism and ophthalmopathy.

This specimen was peripheral blood mononuclear cells (PBMCs), taken at new diagnosis, from a patient treated with antithyroid drugs. These receptor sequences come from a young woman with Graves disease.

In its sample, this clonotype was seen many times. The chain carries TRBV2 and TRBJ1-3; D is unclear. Between the trimmed V and J ends, which lost 4 bases and 0 bases, there was a span of 13 bases. Germline V gene sequence: CDR1 SNHLY, CDR2 FYNNEI. This CDR3 spans 16 amino acids. The CDR3 loop reads CASSVERRASGNTIYF. In nucleotides, the CDR3 is TGTGCCAGCAGTGTGGAGAGGAGAGCCTCTGGAAACACCATATATTTT.

This clonotype has a count of ten or more. The CDR3 nucleotides read TGTGCCAGCAGCTACGACAGGAACACTGAAGCTTTCTTT. Translation: CASSYDRNTEAFF. The chain is built from TRBV11-2 and TRBJ1-1, with D possibly matching TRBD1 (5 bases). The germline V gene encodes CDR1 SGHAT and CDR2 FQNNGV. This CDR3 is 13 amino acids long. The V end lost 4 bases, the J end lost 1 base, and 7 bases lay between the germline ends.

This clonotype was seen a few times. The rearrangement joins TRBV5-1 to TRBJ1-6; a weak D match, TRBD1 (6 bases). V lost 7 bases, J lost 7 bases, and 21 bases lay in between. CDR3 length: 16 amino acids. The V gene's germline CDR1 is SGHRS and CDR2 YFSETQ. The CDR3 is CASGPRTGMTNSPLHF. CDR3 sequence (DNA): TGCGCCAGCGGACCTCGTACAGGGATGACGAATTCACCCCTCCACTTT.

This clonotype appeared many times. The rearrangement joins TRBV28 to TRBJ2-3; 7 bases fit TRBD1. V lost 6 bases to trimming and J lost 5 bases; unmatched junction nucleotides: 5. This CDR3 region has 13 residues. Germline V gene data show CDR1 as MDHEN and CDR2 as SYDVKM. The CDR3 DNA follows: TGTGCCAGCAGCAGGGGACAGCGAGATACGCAGTATTTT. Translating gives CASSRGQRDTQYF.

The V call is TRBV7-3, the J call TRBJ2-3; TRBD2 aligns across 7 bases. The CDR3 spans 15 residues. CDR1 is SGHTA, CDR2 FQGTGA, per germline. Germline trimming cut 5 bases from V and 3 bases from J; bases unmatched to any gene: 8. This chain's CDR3 is CASSTRSAGTDTQYF. The CDR3 DNA sequence: TGTGCCAGCAGCACCCGATCAGCGGGAACAGATACGCAGTATTTT. Combining the CDR3 with reference TRBV7-3 and TRBJ2-3 gives the whole variable domain GAGVSQTPSNKVTEKGKYVELRCDPISGHTALYWYRQSLGQGPEFLIYFQGTGAADDSGLPNDRFFAVRPEGSVSTLKIQRTERGDSAVYLCASSTRSAGTDTQYFGPGTRLTVL.

The chain combines TRBV20-1 with TRBJ2-7, with TRBD2 as a possible D gene (6 bases). Deletions cut 1 base from V and 9 bases from J, with 10 bases between. Per germline, CDR1 DFQATT and CDR2 SNEGSKA (reference sequence). This CDR3 contains 11 residues. The CDR3 DNA reads as TGCAGTGCTAGAGTCGGGAGAGGGCAGTACTTC. Protein product: CSARVGRGQYF.

This clonotype was seen at least ten times. The chain couples TRBV30 to TRBJ1-1, with D maybe TRBD1 (5 bases). Germline-derived CDR1 and CDR2 are GTSNPN and SVGIG (reference sequence). V lost 1 base to trimming and J lost 3 bases, with 12 bases between them. The CDR3 has 14 residues. In DNA form, the CDR3 reads TGTGCCTGGAGTGCCTTGAGGGGATACACTGAAGCTTTCTTT. Encoded protein: CAWSALRGYTEAFF.

Concerning this clonotype itself: Since a much larger clone is just one base distant, this may be a read error. The rearrangement joins TRBV20-1 to TRBJ2-1, with D possibly TRBD2 on 5 matching bases. From germline, CDR1 is DFQATT and CDR2 SNEGSKA (reference sequence). Trimming cost V 5 bases and J 8 bases, with 13 bases left between them. The CDR3 runs to 12 residues. The CDR3 sequence is CSAGERTDEQFF. Written as DNA, the CDR3 is TGCAGTGCTGGGGAGCGTACGGATGAGCAGTTCTTC.

This clonotype was picked up many times. This chain connects TRBV7-2 to TRBJ2-1, with TRBD2 as a possible D gene (6 bases). Trimming pared 2 bases from V and 9 bases from J, leaving 8 bases between. Germline V gene data show CDR1 as SGHTA and CDR2 as FQGNSA. The CDR3 covers 12 residues. CDR3 in DNA: TGTGCCAGCAGCTTATACGGGGGTGAGCAGTTCTTC. It translates to CASSLYGGEQFF.

This clonotype has at least ten counts. The chain links TRBV11-3 to TRBJ2-1, with TRBD2 matching 7 bases. CDR3 length: 14 amino acids. Trimming took 5 bases from V and 1 from J; bases not matched to a gene: 2. Germline CDR1 and CDR2: SGHNT and YENEEA. The CDR3 DNA is TGTGCCAGCAGCCAAGCGGGATCCTACAATGAGCAGTTCTTC. Its protein is CASSQAGSYNEQFF.

This clonotype showed up many times. The J gene is TRBJ1-1, the V gene TRBV6-1; 7 nucleotides agree with TRBD1. With V trimmed by 8 bases and J by 4 bases, 7 bases remained unmatched. The CDR3 is made up of 13 amino acids. Germline V gene lookup returns CDR1 MNHNS and CDR2 SASEGT. The CDR3 DNA follows: TGTGCCAGCCGGACAGGATCGGGCACTGAAGCTTTCTTT. This gives the protein CASRTGSGTEAFF.

This clonotype occurred many times. This chain connects TRBV27 to TRBJ2-7; tentatively, D is TRBD1 (5 bases). V shed 5 bases and J shed 6 bases, with 14 bases lying between them. Germline V lookup: CDR1 MNHEY, CDR2 SMNVEV (reference sequence). This CDR3 is 13 amino acids long. The CDR3 sequence: CASSGRGLIEQYF. The CDR3, as DNA: TGTGCCAGCAGTGGAAGGGGTTTAATCGAGCAGTACTTC.

This clonotype came up a few times. This chain uses TRBV6-1 with TRBJ2-3; 10 bases are a match to TRBD2. The V gene's germline CDR1 is MNHNS and CDR2 SASEGT. Losses at the gene ends were 8 bases for V and 4 bases for J; bases not matched to a gene: 12. The CDR3 extends over 16 amino acids. CDR3 in DNA: TGTGCCAGCTCGGGGGGAGCGGGAGGGCTTGCAGATACGCAGTATTTT. Its translation: CASSGGAGGLADTQYF.

This clonotype has at least ten counts. The chain has TRBV5-1 and TRBJ1-2, with D perhaps TRBD1 (5 bases). The CDR3 is 15 amino acids. The V gene's germline CDR1 is SGHRS and CDR2 YFSETQ. Trimming removed 0 bases from V and 3 bases from J, with 12 bases in between. The CDR3 DNA reads TGCGCCAGCAGCTTGGGAAGGGGAGGAGACTATGGCTACACCTTC. This translates into CASSLGRGGDYGYTF.

This clonotype was seen only a few times. V is TRBV5-1 and J is TRBJ2-2, with 8 bases matching TRBD2. J was trimmed by 5 bases and V by 2 bases; bases with no gene match: 8. Germline V gives CDR1 SGHRS, CDR2 YFSETQ. CDR3 length: 16 residues. The CDR3 DNA sequence: TGCGCCAGCAGCTTCCTGGCGGGGGGTCGGACCGGGGAGCTGTTTTTT. It encodes CASSFLAGGRTGELFF.

The chain uses TRBV12-5 and TRBJ2-1; tentative D call: TRBD2 (5 bases). V was shortened by 1 base and J by 4 bases, with 11 bases between the two germline ends. In germline, CDR1 is LGHNT, CDR2 FRNRAP. The CDR3 extends over 15 amino acids. The CDR3 DNA reads as TGTGCTAGTGGTTTGGAGTTCGGGGAATACAATGAGCAGTTCTTC. Its translation is CASGLEFGEYNEQFF.

The genes are TRBV4-3 and TRBJ1-2; D remains ambiguous. Germline assignment: CDR1 LGHNA and CDR2 YSLEER. Trimming took off 0 bases at V and 4 bases at J, with 27 bases between the two ends. The CDR3 contains 20 residues. CDR3 in amino acids: CASSQDENRPPEGGLYGYTF. The CDR3 DNA follows: TGCGCCAGCAGCCAAGACGAAAACCGACCTCCTGAGGGAGGGCTCTATGGCTACACCTTC.

This clonotype was counted ten times or more. The CDR3 DNA follows: TGCAGTGCTAGTGGCGCAGGGAGAGGGTATGGCTACACCTTC. It translates to CSASGAGRGYGYTF. J is TRBJ1-2 and V is TRBV20-1, with D perhaps matching TRBD1 (5 bases). The CDR3 is 14 amino acids. V lost 3 bases, J lost 5 bases, and 16 bases lay in between. Germline CDR1 reads DFQATT; CDR2 reads SNEGSKA (reference sequence).

The chain carries TRBV12-3 or TRBV12-4 and TRBJ2-1, with D unclear. Trimming left V 3 bases short and J 9 bases short, with 6 bases between. The CDR3 consists of 11 residues. The CDR3 DNA sequence: TGTGCCAGCAGTTTTCGCGTTGAGCAGTTCTTC. Translated, it gives CASSFRVEQFF.

This clonotype was recorded at least ten times. The V and J genes are TRBV15 and TRBJ1-2, with 9 positions matching TRBD1. Germline CDR1 and CDR2: LNHNV and YYDKDF (reference sequence). V shed 1 base and J 0 bases; nucleotides not matched to a gene: 9. The CDR3 length is 18 residues. CDR3 amino acids: CATSRGGDRVGPNYGYTF. In DNA, the CDR3 is TGTGCCACCAGCAGAGGAGGGGACAGGGTAGGACCTAACTATGGCTACACCTTC.

This clonotype was detected many times. This sequence joins TRBV2 and TRBJ1-2; D remains unclear. Germline V gives CDR1 SNHLY, CDR2 FYNNEI. V dropped 7 bases and J dropped 5 bases, with 11 bases sitting between them. The CDR3 extends over 12 amino acids. CDR3 nucleotide sequence: TGTGCCAGCAAGCTCGTTTCTTATGGCTACACCTTC. Translation: CASKLVSYGYTF. Together with reference TRBV2 and TRBJ1-2, the CDR3 gives the full variable domain: EPEVTQTPSHQVTQMGQEVILRCVPISNHLYFYWYRQILGQKVEFLVSFYNNEISEKSEIFDDQFSVERPDGSNFTLKIRSTKLEDSAMYFCASKLVSYGYTFGSGTRLTVV.

This clonotype was observed a few times. A far larger clone differs by one base, so this is likely a read error. The chain has TRBV12-3 or TRBV12-4 and TRBJ2-1, with D uncertain. The CDR3 sequence is 12 residues long. V lost 3 bases to trimming and J lost 3 bases, with 3 bases between them. For the CDR3, the DNA is TGTGCCAGCAGTTTTTACTACAATGAGCAGTTCTTC. Translation: CASSFYYNEQFF.

This chain connects TRBV7-9 to TRBJ1-2; 10 nucleotides agree with TRBD1. V gave up 4 bases and J gave up 2 bases; unmatched junction bases: 7. The CDR3 consists of 16 residues. Per the germline V gene, CDR1 is SEHNR and CDR2 is FQNEAQ (reference sequence). The DNA for the CDR3 is TGTGCCAGCAGCTCTCCCGGGACAGGGGAAAACTATGGCTACACCTTC. Encoded protein: CASSSPGTGENYGYTF.

This clonotype came up a few times. The chain couples TRBV6-2 or TRBV6-3 to TRBJ1-5; D is undetermined. This CDR3 is built from 12 residues. V gave up 5 bases and J gave up 5 bases, with 7 bases separating them. Germline lookup yields CDR1 MNHEY and CDR2 SVGEGT. CDR3: CASSRTYQPQHF. CDR3 DNA sequence: TGTGCCAGCAGTCGTACTTATCAGCCCCAGCATTTT.

This clonotype was detected many times. The chain has TRBV6-2 or TRBV6-3 and TRBJ2-2; TRBD1 matches 9 bases. The germline gives CDR1 MNHEY, CDR2 SVGEGT. The CDR3 has 13 amino acids. With V trimmed by 6 bases and J by 13 bases, 9 bases remained unmatched. Written as DNA, the CDR3 is TGTGCCAGCAGAACTCAGGGACAGGGTGGGCTGTTTTTT. This codes for CASRTQGQGGLFF.

This clonotype was counted at least ten times. The chain joins TRBV12-3 or TRBV12-4 to TRBJ1-6; D is undetermined. There are 13 residues in the CDR3. Trimming left V 6 bases short and J 7 bases short, with 10 bases between. The CDR3 nucleotides are TGTGCCAGCAGCTTGGGATCAAATTCACCCCTCCACTTT. Its protein product is CASSLGSNSPLHF.